Below are 20 T cell receptor beta chains sequenced from a single sample in a study of T-cell memory formation after mild COVID-19. Each CDR3 protein gets one entry after TCRdb re-called the 5' RACE reads with MiXCR. The top ten hold about an eighth of the sample, which has about 500,000 distinct CDR3 sequences, approximately 20% seen once. Sequencing input: PBMCs or a T cell subset sorted from them (not recorded which). These receptor sequences come from an adult woman who had mild COVID-19 (a few samples of this study predate the infection). Cell type and time point are not known.

This clonotype turned up a few times. The CDR3 nucleotides are TGTGCCACCAGCAGACCTAGGGGGGGGCTCGGCGAGCAGTACTTC. It translates to CATSRPRGGLGEQYF. The chain carries TRBV15 and TRBJ2-7; TRBD2 is a possible D gene (7 bases). The CDR3 extends over 15 amino acids. Trimming removed 2 bases from V and 6 bases from J, with 17 bases in between. Germline CDR1 LNHNV, CDR2 YYDKDF (reference sequence).

The chain is built from TRBV3-1 and TRBJ2-3; 7 bases align to TRBD2. The CDR3 sequence is 16 residues long. V lost 4 bases, J lost 5 bases, and 12 bases stayed unmatched. Germline CDR1 reads LGHDT; CDR2 reads YNNKEL (reference sequence). The CDR3 DNA reads as TGTGCCAGCAGCCTTACAGCGGGGACTCTGGGAGATACGCAGTATTTT. This sequence encodes CASSLTAGTLGDTQYF.

The chain recombines TRBV19 with TRBJ2-1; weak D call: TRBD2 (6 bases). The CDR3 has 16 residues. Germline CDR1 and CDR2: LNHDA and SQIVND (reference sequence). V lost 3 bases and J lost 1, with 13 bases in between. CDR3 residues: CASSIQDYLSYNEQFF. The CDR3 DNA reads as TGTGCCAGTAGTATCCAGGACTACCTTTCCTACAATGAGCAGTTCTTC.

The genes are TRBV2 and TRBJ2-3; 10 bases fit TRBD2. Germline CDR1 SNHLY, CDR2 FYNNEI. V was clipped by 10 bases and J by 14 bases; unmatched bases: 9. The CDR3 length is 11 residues. CDR3 loop: CATRRAGGAYF. Written as DNA, the CDR3 is TGTGCCACTCGACGAGCGGGAGGGGCGTATTTT.

The chain employs TRBV5-6 and TRBJ1-3; TRBD1 is a possible D gene (5 bases). The V gene lost 4 bases and the J gene lost 0 bases, with 14 bases spanning the gap. Germline lookup yields CDR1 SGHDT and CDR2 YYEEEE. The CDR3 consists of 16 residues. The CDR3 DNA reads as TGTGCCAGCAGCGACTGGGGCAGCTACTCTGGAAACACCATATATTTT. Its translation is CASSDWGSYSGNTIYF.

The table lists this clonotype with a few counts. As DNA, the CDR3 is TGTGCCAGCAGCCTACAGGGGGCGAGAATGGGGAATGAGCAGTTCTTC. Its protein product is CASSLQGARMGNEQFF. The rearrangement joins TRBV12-3 or TRBV12-4 to TRBJ2-1; TRBD1 matches 9 bases. V dropped 6 bases and J dropped 7; count of bases not matched to a gene: 13. This CDR3 region has 16 residues.

This clonotype was seen repeatedly, ten times or more. The chain carries TRBV18 and TRBJ2-3; TRBD2 aligns across 7 bases. The CDR3 is 14 residues long. The ends lost 8 bases at V and 1 base at J; junction bases unmatched: 6. CDR1 and CDR2 from the germline V gene are KGHSH and LQKENI. CDR3 bases: TGTGCCAGCGCAACCGCGGGGGGCACAGATACGCAGTATTTT. Translation gives CASATAGGTDTQYF.

This clonotype was observed a handful of times. The chain has TRBV14 and TRBJ1-2; D gene ambiguous. This CDR3 has 12 residues. From germline, CDR1 is SGHDN and CDR2 FVKESK. V was pared by 5 bases and J by 8 bases, with 12 bases between. In nucleotides, the CDR3 is TGTGCCAGCAGCACCACGAGGGCCGGCTACACCTTC. This encodes CASSTTRAGYTF.

In its sample, this clonotype was seen a few times. The chain recombines TRBV6-5 with TRBJ1-5; D remains ambiguous. The length of the CDR3 is 14 residues. V was clipped by 7 bases and J by 4 bases, with 14 bases between them. CDR1 and CDR2 from the germline V gene are MNHEY and SVGAGI. The CDR3 DNA reads as TGTGCCAGCACCCCGGGCCTGGGGAATCAGCCCCAGCATTTT. Amino acid sequence: CASTPGLGNQPQHF.

Only a few counts were recorded for this clonotype. The chain uses TRBV7-9 and TRBJ2-7, with unresolved D. Per the germline V gene, CDR1 is SEHNR and CDR2 is FQNEAQ (reference sequence). The CDR3 extends over 17 amino acids. V was pared by 1 base and J by 0 bases, with 16 bases between. CDR3 DNA sequence: TGTGCCAGCAGCTTAGACTATGGGGTTAACATCTCCTACGAGCAGTACTTC. Translation: CASSLDYGVNISYEQYF.

This clonotype occurred many times. The V and J genes are TRBV12-3 or TRBV12-4 and TRBJ2-1, with TRBD1 identical over 9 bases. The CDR3 contains 14 residues. J lost 4 bases, V lost 3 bases, and 1 base had no gene match. In DNA form, the CDR3 reads TGTGCCAGCAGTTTCGGACAGGGGTACAATGAGCAGTTCTTC. It codes for CASSFGQGYNEQFF.

This sequence joins TRBV20-1 and TRBJ2-7; TRBD2 aligns across 13 bases. CDR1 is DFQATT and CDR2 is SNEGSKA in the germline V gene (reference sequence). V dropped 3 bases and J dropped 7; count of bases not matched to a gene: 6. The CDR3 runs to 14 residues. The chain's CDR3 is CSASRTSGSREQYF. The CDR3 DNA sequence: TGCAGTGCTAGTAGGACTAGCGGGAGTCGTGAGCAGTACTTC.

CDR3: CSASLRQPMRGNSPLHF. The CDR3 DNA reads as TGCAGTGCTAGTCTACGGCAGCCGATGCGGGGGAATTCACCCCTCCACTTT. This chain joins TRBV20-1 and TRBJ1-6, with a tentative D call TRBD1 (5 bases). CDR1 and CDR2 from the germline V gene are DFQATT and SNEGSKA (reference sequence). Trimming pared 3 bases from V and 7 bases from J, leaving 22 bases between. This CDR3 spans 17 amino acids.

This clonotype appeared a few times. The chain is built from TRBV6-1 and TRBJ1-6; 7 nucleotides match TRBD1. V lost 9 bases, J lost 8 bases, and 7 bases stayed unmatched. The CDR3 sequence is 13 residues long. Germline CDR1 and CDR2: MNHNS and SASEGT. CDR3 nucleotides: TGTGCCAGTAATGACAGGGATTATTCACCCCTCCACTTT. Protein: CASNDRDYSPLHF.

This clonotype was found many times. The rearrangement uses TRBV6-5 and TRBJ1-1; D is unresolved. This CDR3 is 12 amino acids long. Trimming removed 8 bases at V and 4 bases at J, with 11 bases between. Per germline, CDR1 MNHEY and CDR2 SVGAGI. The CDR3 DNA is TGTGCCAGCTCACCACCGGGCACTGAAGCTTTCTTT. It encodes CASSPPGTEAFF.

The chain is built from TRBV5-1 and TRBJ1-1; the match to TRBD1 covers 7 bases. This CDR3 contains 17 residues. V lost 0 bases, J lost 0 bases, and 8 bases stayed unmatched. CDR1 is SGHRS and CDR2 is YFSETQ in the germline V gene. The CDR3 is CASSLGGQRLMNTEAFF. Here the CDR3 DNA reads TGCGCCAGCAGCTTGGGGGGACAGCGCCTCATGAACACTGAAGCTTTCTTT.

This clonotype was recorded a few times. The rearrangement links TRBV7-8 to TRBJ2-1; D is perhaps TRBD2 (7 bases). The CDR3 is made up of 16 amino acids. The V gene's germline CDR1 is SGHVS and CDR2 FQNEAQ. V lost 0 bases and J 4 bases, leaving 13 bases between the germline ends. CDR3 bases: TGTGCCAGCAGCTTAGCGGGGGGGCCGGGATACAATGAGCAGTTCTTC. Residues: CASSLAGGPGYNEQFF. The full variable domain, in which reference TRBV7-8 and TRBJ2-1 provide the parts outside the CDR3, is GAGVSQSPRYKVAKRGQDVALRCDPISGHVSLFWYQQALGQGPEFLTYFQNEAQLDKSGLPSDRFFAERPEGSVSTLKIQRTQQEDSAVYLCASSLAGGPGYNEQFFGPGTRLTVL.

A few counts support this clonotype. This chain uses TRBV19 with TRBJ2-7; 10 bases map to TRBD2. V trimming: 5 bases; J trimming: 5 bases; junction bases outside the gene matches: 9. The germline V gene encodes CDR1 LNHDA and CDR2 SQIVND (reference sequence). The CDR3 runs to 15 residues. For the CDR3, the DNA is TGTGCCAGTAGTCTCGGGCTAGCGGGAGTCAACGAGCAGTACTTC. Residues: CASSLGLAGVNEQYF.

The chain employs TRBV12-3 or TRBV12-4 and TRBJ2-7, with 7 nucleotides matching TRBD2. This CDR3 comprises 12 residues. V lost 6 bases and J lost 9; bases outside the gene matches: 8. CDR3 DNA: TGTGCCAGCAGCAGCGGGACCCCTACGCAGTACTTC. The encoded protein is CASSSGTPTQYF.

This clonotype was seen a handful of times. This sequence joins TRBV25-1 and TRBJ2-7; 7 bases fit TRBD2. V lost 3 bases and J lost 3; bases outside the gene matches: 14. CDR3 length: 17 residues. The germline V gene has CDR1 MGHDK and CDR2 SYGVNS. CDR3 sequence reads: CASSDLRSASGVYEQYF. The CDR3 bases are TGTGCCAGCAGTGATTTACGGTCGGCTAGCGGAGTCTACGAGCAGTACTTC.